Presented here are 5 T cell receptor beta chains from one specimen sequenced in a study of PD-1 blockade in classical Hodgkin lymphoma (dated by TCRdb to the early 2020s). Library preparation employed the immunoSEQ multiplex PCR assay. The clones in this table, taken by TCRdb from immuneACCESS, are in-frame only. Not every clone is retained; where verified, under half of the shortfall comes from an unresolved V gene, and the cause of the rest is unknown. The sample yields 23,000 or so clones; around 74% were counted once. Of the sample, about 27% falls within the top ten clones. According to the study, the label for this sample's time point signals: cycle 4 day 1 (C4D1), after 6 weeks of nivolumab. Every trial patient had relapsed following autologous stem cell transplantation, and prior brentuximab vedotin exposure was what differed among cohorts A, B and C. Sequenced here: peripheral blood mononuclear cells (PBMCs), sampled before the fourth cycle of nivolumab. Receptors were obtained from a human donor with classical Hodgkin lymphoma.

This clone was counted a single time. This sequence joins TRBV28 and TRBJ2-3; perhaps TRBD1 as D (5 bases). Trimming cost V 2 bases and J 2 bases, with 17 bases left between them. Germline assignment: CDR1 MDHEN and CDR2 SYDVKM. The CDR3 covers 17 residues. Here the CDR3 reads CASSLGAGHIYTDTQYF. CDR3 coding DNA: TGTGCCAGCAGTTTAGGGGCAGGGCACATCTACACAGATACGCAGTATTTT.

The chain links TRBV7-2 to TRBJ1-3; 8 bases are shared with TRBD1. Trimming cost V 7 bases and J 4 bases; bases outside gene matches: 6. CDR3 length: 14 residues. CDR1 SGHTA and CDR2 FQGNSA come from the germline V gene. CDR3 coding DNA: TGTGCCAGCACTCGGGACAGGCTCGGAAACACCATATATTTT. Translated, it gives CASTRDRLGNTIYF.

This sequence joins TRBV29-1 and TRBJ1-2, with D possibly being TRBD1 (6 bases). Trimming pared 5 bases from V and 7 bases from J, leaving 23 bases between. Germline V CDR1 and CDR2: SQVTM, ANQGSEA. CDR3 length: 15 residues. The CDR3 sequence is CSVLTGNPLRSGYTF. DNA of the CDR3: TGCAGCGTTCTAACAGGGAACCCCCTCCGGAGTGGCTACACCTTC.

This sequence joins TRBV7-3 and TRBJ1-3, with 7 bases matching TRBD1. The V and J ends lost 5 bases and 4 bases, in that order; junction bases with no gene match: 8. The germline CDR1 and CDR2 sequences are SGHTA and FQGTGA. The CDR3 loop spans 15 amino acids. The CDR3 region is CASSPDRVGGNTIYF. CDR3 sequence (DNA): TGTGCCAGCAGCCCCGACAGGGTAGGCGGAAACACCATATATTTT. Together with reference TRBV7-3 and TRBJ1-3, the CDR3 gives the full variable domain: GAGVSQTPSNKVTEKGKYVELRCDPISGHTALYWYRQSLGQGPEFLIYFQGTGAADDSGLPNDRFFAVRPEGSVSTLKIQRTERGDSAVYLCASSPDRVGGNTIYFGEGSWLTVV.

This clone was seen only a few times. Distinct nucleotide sequences in the sample also encode this CDR3. This sequence joins TRBV6-1 and TRBJ1-1, with D possibly matching TRBD1 (5 bases). This CDR3 contains 13 residues. V shed 6 bases and J shed 3 bases, with 11 bases lying between them. Germline V CDR1 and CDR2: MNHNS, SASEGT. CDR3 in amino acids: CASRGGIYTEAFF. The DNA of the CDR3 is TGTGCCAGCAGGGGGGGGATATACACTGAAGCTTTCTTT.